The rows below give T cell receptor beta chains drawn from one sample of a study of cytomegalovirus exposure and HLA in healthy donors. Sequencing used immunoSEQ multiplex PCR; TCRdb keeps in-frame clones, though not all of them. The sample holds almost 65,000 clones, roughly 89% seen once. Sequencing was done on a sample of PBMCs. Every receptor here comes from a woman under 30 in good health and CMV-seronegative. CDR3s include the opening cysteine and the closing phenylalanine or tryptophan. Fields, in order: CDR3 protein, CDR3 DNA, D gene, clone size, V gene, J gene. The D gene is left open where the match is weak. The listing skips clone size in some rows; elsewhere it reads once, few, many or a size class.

CDR3 protein: CASSLPGQATEAFF
CDR3 DNA: TGTGCCAGCAGCTTGCCTGGACAGGCCACTGAAGCTTTCTTT
D gene: TRBD1
clone size: -
V gene: TRBV5-4
J gene: TRBJ1-1

CDR3 protein: CASSQSSEAFF
CDR3 DNA: TGTGCCAGCAGCCAGAGTTCTGAAGCTTTCTTT
D gene: -
clone size: -
V gene: TRBV4-2
J gene: TRBJ1-1

CDR3 protein: CASTTSGVNTEAFF
CDR3 DNA: TGTGCCAGTACTACCTCAGGGGTCAACACTGAAGCTTTCTTT
D gene: -
clone size: -
V gene: TRBV19
J gene: TRBJ1-1

CDR3 protein: CASSYWSPREKLFF
CDR3 DNA: TGTGCCAGCAGTTATTGGAGCCCTCGCGAAAAACTGTTTTTT
D gene: -
clone size: -
V gene: TRBV6-7
J gene: TRBJ1-4

CDR3 protein: CASSPSGYANTIYF
CDR3 DNA: TGTGCCAGCTCGCCAAGCGGTTATGCAAACACCATATATTTT
D gene: -
clone size: -
V gene: TRBV18
J gene: TRBJ1-3

CDR3 protein: CASSPRQEPREQYF
CDR3 DNA: TGTGCCAGCAGCCCAAGACAGGAGCCTAGGGAGCAGTACTTC
D gene: -
clone size: -
V gene: TRBV7-8
J gene: TRBJ2-7

CDR3 protein: CASRGDRGGQFF
CDR3 DNA: TGTGCCAGCAGAGGGGACAGGGGCGGGCAGTTCTTC
D gene: TRBD1
clone size: -
V gene: TRBV2
J gene: TRBJ2-1

CDR3 protein: CASIPPGGQETQYF
CDR3 DNA: TGCGCCAGCATCCCACCCGGGGGACAAGAGACCCAGTACTTC
D gene: -
clone size: -
V gene: TRBV5-1
J gene: TRBJ2-5

CDR3 protein: CASRGGSKETQYF
CDR3 DNA: TGCGCCAGCAGAGGGGGCTCAAAAGAGACCCAGTACTTC
D gene: TRBD1
clone size: -
V gene: TRBV5-1
J gene: TRBJ2-5

CDR3 protein: CASSYGQNTEAFF
CDR3 DNA: TGTGCCAGCAGTTACGGGCAGAACACTGAAGCTTTCTTT
D gene: -
clone size: -
V gene: TRBV6-6
J gene: TRBJ1-1

CDR3 protein: CAIGGSNLYEQYF
CDR3 DNA: TGTGCCATCGGCGGGTCCAATCTTTACGAGCAGTACTTC
D gene: -
clone size: once
V gene: TRBV10-3
J gene: TRBJ2-7

CDR3 protein: CAWSRLTLPGAEAFF
CDR3 DNA: TGTGCCTGGAGTAGATTGACACTTCCTGGCGCTGAAGCTTTCTTT
D gene: -
clone size: -
V gene: TRBV30
J gene: TRBJ1-1